This T cell receptor beta chain was captured by sequencing in a study of blood T cell repertoires in COVID-19. CDR1 and CDR2 from the germline V gene are SGDLS and YYNGEE. The V gene end was trimmed by 4 bases and the J gene end by 6 bases; junction bases not matched to a gene: 17. The CDR3 runs to 17 residues. Produced via immunoSEQ multiplex PCR; TCRdb's table is partial and in-frame only. Here the sample spans 250,000 or so clones, 85% to 90% being singletons. This TCR derives from a man older than 75 with acute or convalescent COVID-19. The sequencing input was peripheral blood. The chain has TRBV9 and TRBJ2-7; TRBD1 matches 9 bases. In DNA form, the CDR3 reads TGTGCCAGCAGCCCATGGCTGGGGACAGGGACGAGGAGCGAGCAGTACTTC. Its protein is CASSPWLGTGTRSEQYF.